A single sample gave rise to the 26 T cell receptor beta chains below, sequenced in a study of lymphopenia after photon versus proton radiotherapy. Data came from immunoSEQ multiplex PCR; TCRdb stores just in-frame clones and leaves some out. In the table there are about 26,000 clones, around 86% of which are singletons. This specimen was peripheral blood, taken from a patient treated with photon-based radiotherapy. These receptor sequences come from a woman in her forties or fifties with pancreatic cancer.

This chain links TRBV4-1 with TRBJ2-7; 9 positions match TRBD1. With V trimmed by 3 bases and J by 1 base, 7 bases remained unmatched. Germline V CDR1 and CDR2: MGHRA, YSYEKL. The CDR3 consists of 16 residues. The CDR3 nucleotides are TGCGCCAGCAGCCAGACCGGGACAGGGACTTCCTACGAGCAGTACTTC. It encodes CASSQTGTGTSYEQYF.

The V gene is TRBV28, the J gene TRBJ2-1; perhaps TRBD1 as D (5 bases). Germline loops: CDR1 MDHEN, CDR2 SYDVKM. Trimming shortened V by 6 bases and J by 0 bases, and 18 bases separated the two germline ends. The CDR3 runs 17 residues. The CDR3 reads CASSPRRRQSSYNEQFF. The CDR3 DNA reads as TGTGCCAGCAGCCCCCGAAGGAGACAGAGCTCCTACAATGAGCAGTTCTTC.

This chain joins TRBV19 and TRBJ2-6; 7 positions agree with TRBD1. This CDR3 region has 17 residues. The junction had 7 bases not matched to a gene; V was cut back by 5 bases and J by 0 bases. Germline V gene data show CDR1 as LNHDA and CDR2 as SQIVND (reference sequence). The CDR3 reads CASSLDRFSSGANVLTF. The CDR3 nucleotides are TGTGCCAGTAGTTTGGACAGGTTTAGCTCTGGGGCCAACGTCCTGACTTTC.

This chain links TRBV5-6 with TRBJ1-3, with TRBD1 as a possible D gene (5 bases). V dropped 4 bases and J dropped 3 bases, with 14 bases sitting between them. Germline CDR1 is SGHDT and CDR2 is YYEEEE. CDR3 length equals 15 residues. CDR3 nucleotide sequence: TGTGCCAGCAGCCCTTGGAGCAGGGTTGGAAACACCATATATTTT. Translated, it gives CASSPWSRVGNTIYF.

There are a few counts of this clone. This sequence joins TRBV19 and TRBJ1-5; 9 bases map to TRBD1. Germline V gene data show CDR1 as LNHDA and CDR2 as SQIVND (reference sequence). This CDR3 has 19 residues. Trimming removed 4 bases from V and 4 bases from J; junction bases left unmatched: 17. The CDR3 region is CASSRRPGQGLGLNQPQHF. In DNA, the CDR3 is TGTGCCAGTAGTAGGAGACCGGGACAGGGTTTGGGTTTAAATCAGCCCCAGCATTTT.

The V and J genes are TRBV27 and TRBJ2-3; D perhaps matches TRBD2 (5 bases). This CDR3 comprises 15 residues. V dropped 5 bases and J dropped 0 bases, with 12 bases sitting between them. Germline-derived CDR1 and CDR2 are MNHEY and SMNVEV (reference sequence). CDR3 protein: CASSLWGASTDTQYF. Written as DNA, the CDR3 is TGTGCCAGCAGTCTATGGGGAGCTAGCACAGATACGCAGTATTTT.

The genes are TRBV6-5 and TRBJ2-1, with a tentative D call TRBD1 (6 bases). CDR3 size: 13 residues. The germline V and J ends were trimmed by 2 bases and 10 bases, with 12 bases remaining between them. The germline V gene encodes CDR1 MNHEY and CDR2 SVGAGI. CDR3 in amino acids: CASSYLRGAEQFF. The CDR3 region has the DNA TGTGCCAGCAGTTACCTCAGGGGCGCGGAGCAGTTCTTC.

This clone was detected a few times. The gene calls are TRBV18 and TRBJ2-1; 7 nucleotides align to TRBD1. CDR3 length: 12 amino acids. Germline trimming cut 4 bases from V and 7 bases from J; bases unmatched to any gene: 1. Germline V CDR1 and CDR2: KGHSH, LQKENI. The CDR3 nucleotides are TGTGCCAGCTCACAACAGGGGAATGAGCAGTTCTTC. This encodes CASSQQGNEQFF.

The V gene is TRBV2, the J gene TRBJ2-7; TRBD1 agrees at 7 bases. V dropped 6 bases and J dropped 2; count of bases not matched to a gene: 10. This CDR3 is 15 amino acids long. Germline values: CDR1 SNHLY, CDR2 FYNNEI. The CDR3 spells CASSAEGTDPYEQYF. The CDR3 coding sequence is TGTGCCAGCAGCGCAGAGGGGACAGATCCCTACGAGCAGTACTTC.

Only a few counts were recorded for this clone. The chain couples TRBV2 to TRBJ2-7, with D perhaps being TRBD1 or TRBD2 (5 bases each). Trimming left V 11 bases short and J 2 bases short, with 19 bases between. This CDR3 has 14 amino acids. Germline lookup yields CDR1 SNHLY and CDR2 FYNNEI. CDR3 residues: CAPTRDVTTYEQYF. Here the CDR3 DNA reads TGTGCCCCCACGAGGGACGTAACCACCTACGAGCAGTACTTC. Filled out from reference TRBV2 and TRBJ2-7, the complete variable domain reads EPEVTQTPSHQVTQMGQEVILRCVPISNHLYFYWYRQILGQKVEFLVSFYNNEISEKSEIFDDQFSVERPDGSNFTLKIRSTKLEDSAMYFCAPTRDVTTYEQYFGPGTRLTVT.

J is TRBJ2-7 and V is TRBV27; D gene uncertain. CDR1 is MNHEY and CDR2 is SMNVEV in the germline V gene (reference sequence). The V end was cut by 0 bases, the J end by 3 bases, with 9 bases between. The CDR3 contains 14 residues. DNA for the CDR3: TGTGCCAGCAGTTTATCTTTTGTGAACTACGAGCAGTACTTC. Translating it yields CASSLSFVNYEQYF.

There are a few counts of this clone. The J gene is TRBJ2-1, the V gene TRBV29-1, with 12 nucleotides matching TRBD2. The J segment lost 0 bases and the V segment lost 6 bases, leaving 12 bases of the junction unmatched. CDR1 SQVTM and CDR2 ANQGSEA come from the germline V gene. CDR3 length: 18 amino acids. Written as DNA, the CDR3 is TGCAGCGTAGCCGGGACTAGCGGGCCTGTCATCTCCTACAATGAGCAGTTCTTC. The encoded protein is CSVAGTSGPVISYNEQFF.

The rearrangement links TRBV28 to TRBJ1-4; D may be TRBD1 (5 bases). CDR3 length: 16 residues. The germline V and J ends were trimmed by 4 bases and 7 bases, with 19 bases remaining between them. Germline V CDR1 and CDR2: MDHEN, SYDVKM. CDR3 coding DNA: TGTGCCAGCAGTTCCCCCGTCCTCGGGACTGCTGAAAAACTGTTTTTT. Encoded protein: CASSSPVLGTAEKLFF.

This chain uses TRBV7-9 with TRBJ2-3; D unclear. Germline V gene data show CDR1 as SEHNR and CDR2 as FQNEAQ (reference sequence). There are 15 residues in the CDR3. V was shortened by 1 base and J by 4 bases, with 12 bases between the two germline ends. The CDR3 loop reads CASSLVLGKADTQYF. The CDR3 coding sequence is TGTGCCAGCAGCTTAGTTCTGGGGAAAGCAGATACGCAGTATTTT. The whole variable domain, remainder taken from reference TRBV7-9 and TRBJ2-3, is DTGVSQNPRHKITKRGQNVTFRCDPISEHNRLYWYRQTLGQGPEFLTYFQNEAQLEKSRLLSDRFSAERPKGSFSTLEIQRTEQGDSAMYLCASSLVLGKADTQYFGPGTRLTVL.

The chain is built from TRBV29-1 and TRBJ2-5, with a possible D match to TRBD2 (7 bases). The V and J ends lost 8 bases and 5 bases respectively, with 15 bases between them. The CDR3 is 12 residues long. Germline V gene lookup returns CDR1 SQVTM and CDR2 ANQGSEA. DNA for the CDR3: TGCAGCTCTGCTACGGGGGGCGAGACCCAGTACTTC. This encodes CSSATGGETQYF. The full variable domain, rest sourced from reference TRBV29-1 and TRBJ2-5, is SAVISQKPSRDICQRGTSLTIQCQVDSQVTMMFWYRQQPGQSLTLIATANQGSEATYESGFVIDKFPISRPNLTFSTLTVSNMSPEDSSIYLCSSATGGETQYFGPGTRLLVL.

The chain combines TRBV4-3 with TRBJ2-2, with 8 positions matching TRBD2. CDR3 length: 16 amino acids. V gave up 1 base and J gave up 0 bases; unmatched junction bases: 1. The germline CDR1 and CDR2 sequences are LGHNA and YSLEER. The CDR3 sequence: CASSQALAANTGELFF. Here the CDR3 DNA reads TGCGCCAGCAGCCAAGCACTAGCGGCGAACACCGGGGAGCTGTTTTTT.

CDR3 bases: TGTGCCAGCAGTGATTCGGGGGAGCAGTACTTC. The encoded protein is CASSDSGEQYF. V is TRBV6-5 and J is TRBJ2-7; tentative D call: TRBD2 (5 bases). The CDR3 sequence is 11 residues long. CDR1 MNHEY and CDR2 SVGAGI come from the germline V gene. Trimming took off 5 bases at V and 7 bases at J, with 9 bases between the two ends.

V gene TRBV6-1 combines with J gene TRBJ2-5; the D gene is possibly TRBD1 (6 bases). The ends were cut back, 0 bases at V and 5 bases at J, with 19 bases in the middle. Germline loops: CDR1 MNHNS, CDR2 SASEGT. This CDR3 has 17 amino acids. The CDR3 protein is CASSEAVGGMGAETQYF. The CDR3 DNA reads as TGTGCCAGCAGTGAAGCGGTAGGGGGTATGGGGGCTGAGACCCAGTACTTC.

CDR3 DNA sequence: TGTGCCAGCAGTGAATGGGTCACCATATATTTT. It specifies CASSEWVTIYF. This sequence joins TRBV6-1 and TRBJ1-3, with D uncertain. With 2 bases removed from V and 9 bases from J, the gap between germline ends came to 5 bases. This CDR3 region has 11 residues. CDR1 and CDR2 from the germline V gene are MNHNS and SASEGT.

The V gene is TRBV19, the J gene TRBJ2-3, with 8 bases fitting TRBD1. The CDR3 loop spans 17 amino acids. CDR1 and CDR2 from the germline V gene are LNHDA and SQIVND (reference sequence). The V and J ends lost 7 bases and 1 base, in that order; junction bases with no gene match: 13. This CDR3 is CASMGVRPGQGTDTQYF. In DNA form, the CDR3 reads TGTGCCAGTATGGGGGTGCGCCCGGGACAGGGCACAGATACGCAGTATTTT. The entire variable domain, with the rest obtained from reference TRBV19 and TRBJ2-3, is as follows: DGGITQSPKYLFRKEGQNVTLSCEQNLNHDAMYWYRQDPGQGLRLIYYSQIVNDFQKGDIAEGYSVSREKKESFPLTVTSAQKNPTAFYLCASMGVRPGQGTDTQYFGPGTRLTVL.

J is TRBJ2-5 and V is TRBV7-2; 9 nucleotides agree with TRBD2. V shed 2 bases, J shed 5 bases, and the junction held 9 bases outside the gene matches. CDR1 and CDR2 (germline): SGHTA, FQGNSA. The CDR3 is made up of 16 amino acids. DNA for the CDR3: TGTGCCAGCAGCTTAAGTAGCGGGAGTGGTGGGGAGACCCAGTACTTC. This translates into CASSLSSGSGGETQYF.

The V call is TRBV5-4, the J call TRBJ2-7; TRBD2 agrees at 8 bases. This CDR3 contains 14 residues. Germline-derived CDR1 and CDR2 are SGHNT and YYREEE (reference sequence). V dropped 2 bases and J dropped 3; count of bases not matched to a gene: 4. The CDR3 DNA reads TGTGCCAGCAGCTTTGGACTAGCTAGCTACGAGCAGTACTTC. Translation: CASSFGLASYEQYF.

This clone was recorded once. The chain uses TRBV9 and TRBJ2-2; tentatively, D is TRBD1 (5 bases). The ends were cut back, 0 bases at V and 2 bases at J, with 8 bases in the middle. Per the germline V gene, CDR1 is SGDLS and CDR2 is YYNGEE. This CDR3 is 15 amino acids long. DNA for the CDR3: TGTGCCAGCAGCGTAGGCAGGGTTAACACCGGGGAGCTGTTTTTT. Translating it yields CASSVGRVNTGELFF.

This chain joins TRBV28 and TRBJ2-3; D remains ambiguous. In germline, CDR1 is MDHEN, CDR2 SYDVKM. The V and J ends lost 5 bases and 1 base respectively, with 10 bases between them. The CDR3 loop spans 14 amino acids. The CDR3 DNA reads as TGTGCCAGCAGTAGTTTGTTGGGCACAGATACGCAGTATTTT. Amino acids: CASSSLLGTDTQYF.

The genes are TRBV7-3 and TRBJ2-2; D might be TRBD1 (7 bases). The CDR3 is made up of 17 amino acids. Between the trimmed V and J ends, which lost 5 bases and 3 bases, there was a span of 19 bases. Looked up from germline, CDR1 is SGHTA and CDR2 is FQGTGA. The CDR3 coding sequence is TGTGCCAGCAGCAACCCCGGGAGAACAGGGGACACCGGGGAGCTGTTTTTT. This encodes CASSNPGRTGDTGELFF. Complete variable domain (other parts from reference TRBV7-3 and TRBJ2-2): GAGVSQTPSNKVTEKGKYVELRCDPISGHTALYWYRQSLGQGPEFLIYFQGTGAADDSGLPNDRFFAVRPEGSVSTLKIQRTERGDSAVYLCASSNPGRTGDTGELFFGEGSRLTVL.

The chain joins TRBV5-6 to TRBJ1-1; TRBD1 might be the D (5 bases). The germline V gene has CDR1 SGHDT and CDR2 YYEEEE. This CDR3 has 15 residues. Trimming stripped 4 bases from V and 0 bases from J, with 13 bases between. DNA for the CDR3: TGTGCCAGCAGCCCAGTCGGGACTATGAACACTGAAGCTTTCTTT. Encoded protein: CASSPVGTMNTEAFF. Filled out from reference TRBV5-6 and TRBJ1-1, the complete variable domain reads DAGVTQSPTHLIKTRGQQVTLRCSPKSGHDTVSWYQQALGQGPQFIFQYYEEEERQRGNFPDRFSGHQFPNYSSELNVNALLLGDSALYLCASSPVGTMNTEAFFGQGTRLTVV.